This entry lists 6 T cell receptor beta chains sequenced from one sample in a study of regulatory T cells in long-lasting Graves disease. Both iRepertoire HTBI primers and Arm-PCR of CDR3 regions were used to build the TCR beta libraries. MiXCR, applied by TCRdb to the multiplex PCR reads, yields one record per CDR3 protein. The sample contains a few hundred thousand distinct CDR3 sequences, 16% of which appear only once. As for time point: newly diagnosed GD, antithyroid drugs for less than 3 months. Isolated PBMC RNA provided the starting material for the TCR library. These data were also reused for a study on T cells in Graves' hyperthyroidism and ophthalmopathy.

The material was peripheral blood mononuclear cells (PBMCs), obtained at new diagnosis, from a patient treated with antithyroid drugs. The receptors were gathered from a man aged 35-49 years with Graves disease.

In this sample, this clonotype turned up many times. The J gene is TRBJ2-3, the V gene TRBV30; 9 bases are a match to TRBD2. J lost 2 bases, V lost 0 bases, and 6 bases had no gene match. Looked up from germline, CDR1 is GTSNPN and CDR2 is SVGIG (reference sequence). This CDR3 region has 16 residues. The CDR3 reads CAWSVGSGGPTDTQYF. CDR3 DNA sequence: TGTGCCTGGAGTGTAGGAAGCGGGGGGCCCACAGATACGCAGTATTTT.

V usage is TRBV12-3 or TRBV12-4 and J usage is TRBJ1-2, with 9 bases lining up with TRBD1. V was clipped by 5 bases and J by 0 bases; unmatched bases: 7. The CDR3 is 16 residues long. This chain's CDR3 is CASSPVQGATNYGYTF. CDR3 nucleotides: TGTGCCAGCAGTCCCGTACAGGGGGCGACTAACTATGGCTACACCTTC.

The rearrangement links TRBV5-1 to TRBJ1-2, with TRBD1 matching over 7 bases. J was trimmed by 12 bases and V by 0 bases; bases with no gene match: 8. This CDR3 comprises 13 residues. Germline V gene data show CDR1 as SGHRS and CDR2 as YFSETQ. The CDR3 region is CASSLVAGGGHTF. CDR3 bases: TGCGCCAGCAGCTTGGTAGCAGGGGGAGGCCACACCTTC.

This clonotype was detected many times. This sequence joins TRBV12-5 and TRBJ1-2; perhaps TRBD1 as D (6 bases). V gave up 3 bases and J gave up 5 bases, with 16 bases separating them. The CDR3 length is 15 residues. From germline, CDR1 is LGHNT and CDR2 FRNRAP. The CDR3 region has the DNA TGTGCTAGTGGTTTACCGTTGGGGGCGCGGTATGGCTACACCTTC. Residues: CASGLPLGARYGYTF.

This clonotype has only a few counts. The J gene is TRBJ1-1, the V gene TRBV10-2; 9 bases fit TRBD1. The V gene end was trimmed by 5 bases and the J gene end by 11 bases; junction bases not matched to a gene: 6. The CDR3 length is 12 residues. Germline CDR1 is WSHSY and CDR2 is SAAADI. The CDR3 nucleotides read TGCGCCAGCAGTACAGGGGGCGCGGGGGCTTTCTTT. It translates to CASSTGGAGAFF.

This clonotype occurred many times. This chain links TRBV20-1 with TRBJ2-7; D unresolved. The CDR3 loop spans 15 amino acids. Trimming removed 3 bases at V and 7 bases at J, with 22 bases between. Germline V gene sequence: CDR1 DFQATT, CDR2 SNEGSKA (reference sequence). DNA of the CDR3: TGCAGTGCTAGCACGTGGTCCAAAGGGTCTTGGGAGCAGTACTTC. This sequence encodes CSASTWSKGSWEQYF.